The next 30 T cell receptor beta chains were all read from a single sample in a study of read filtering for tumor transcriptome and immune sequencing. The library was built from around 380 ng RNA with molecular barcoded adaptors for alpha/delta and beta/gamma chains. TCRdb reanalysed the reads using MiXCR and keeps one entry per CDR3 protein. Found here are 40,000 or so distinct CDR3 sequences, roughly an eighth of them singletons; the top ten hold around 26%. Specimen: a population of CD138-negative cells sorted from bone marrow. Receptors were obtained from a donor over 35 with multiple myeloma.

This clonotype was recorded many times. This chain links TRBV6-2 or TRBV6-3 with TRBJ2-1, with TRBD2 identical over 13 bases. The CDR3 is made up of 17 amino acids. CDR1 and CDR2 (germline): MNHEY, SVGEGT. Trimming at V came to 2 bases and at J to 3 bases, leaving 4 bases not matched to a gene. CDR3 in DNA: TGTGCCAGCAGTTACGCGGGACTAGCGGGACTCTACAATGAGCAGTTCTTC. It encodes CASSYAGLAGLYNEQFF.

This clonotype was counted between two and nine times. CDR3: CSAEKSSGRYEQYF. In DNA form, the CDR3 reads TGCAGTGCTGAAAAGAGTAGCGGGAGGTACGAGCAGTACTTC. The V and J genes are TRBV20-1 and TRBJ2-7; 10 nucleotides line up with TRBD2. This CDR3 contains 14 residues. With 5 bases clipped from V and 4 bases from J, the junction kept 8 bases outside the gene matches. From germline, CDR1 is DFQATT and CDR2 SNEGSKA (reference sequence).

This clonotype was counted between two and nine times. This chain uses TRBV29-1 with TRBJ2-6; 9 bases are shared with TRBD1. CDR3 length equals 17 residues. J lost 0 bases, V lost 1 base, and 4 bases had no gene match. Germline loops: CDR1 SQVTM, CDR2 ANQGSEA. The CDR3 DNA is TGCAGCGTTGAAGTTCAGACAGGGGGCTCTGGGGCCAACGTCCTGACTTTC. The encoded protein is CSVEVQTGGSGANVLTF.

This clonotype was observed at least ten times. The genes are TRBV29-1 and TRBJ2-7; D might be TRBD1 (6 bases). The CDR3 runs 13 residues. Germline assignment: CDR1 SQVTM and CDR2 ANQGSEA. The germline V and J ends were trimmed by 5 bases and 5 bases, with 16 bases remaining between them. CDR3 region: CSVTGTLIDEQYF. Written as DNA, the CDR3 is TGCAGCGTTACCGGGACACTGATCGACGAGCAGTACTTC.

This clonotype was picked up many times. Possible read error: a much larger clone is one base away. V and J are TRBV20-1 and TRBJ2-1; 10 bases fit TRBD2. The CDR3 runs 19 residues. Per germline, CDR1 DFQATT and CDR2 SNEGSKA (reference sequence). CDR3 nucleotide sequence: TGCGGTGCTAGAGCCGCTGGAAGCGGGAGGGACTCCTTCTACAATGAGCAGTTCTTC. Translation gives CGARAAGSGRDSFYNEQFF.

This clonotype was seen at least ten times. In DNA form, the CDR3 reads TGTGCCACCAGATCGGGACTCGCCTACGAGCAGTACTTC. The encoded protein is CATRSGLAYEQYF. The chain has TRBV27 and TRBJ2-7, with a possible D match to TRBD2 (6 bases). V lost 10 bases to trimming and J lost 2 bases, with 15 bases between them. This CDR3 is built from 13 residues. CDR1 MNHEY and CDR2 SMNVEV come from the germline V gene (reference sequence).

Regarding this clonotype: This may be a read error, as it is one base from a much larger clone. The DNA of the CDR3 is TGTGCCAGCAACTTGTTCGGGGCAGAAGCTTTCTTT. Its protein is CASNLFGAEAFF. V and J are TRBV5-6 and TRBJ1-1; D is perhaps TRBD1 (5 bases). Germline loops: CDR1 SGHDT, CDR2 YYEEEE. CDR3 length equals 12 residues.

By proportion, this clonotype is medium-sized (0.01 to 0.1%). The rearrangement uses TRBV29-1 and TRBJ2-7, with 9 bases aligning to TRBD1. V was clipped by 6 bases and J by 2 bases; unmatched bases: 8. CDR3 length: 14 amino acids. Germline CDR1 reads SQVTM; CDR2 reads ANQGSEA. For the CDR3, the DNA is TGCAGCGTCCTGGACAGGGGAACGACCTACGAGCAGTACTTC. It yields the protein CSVLDRGTTYEQYF.

In this sample, this clonotype turned up many times. The chain joins TRBV28 to TRBJ1-1; 8 positions agree with TRBD1. From germline, CDR1 is MDHEN and CDR2 SYDVKM. The CDR3 covers 14 residues. After removal of 5 bases from V and 4 bases from J, the junction contained 6 bases not matched to a gene. For the CDR3, the DNA is TGTGCCAGCAGTCTGACAGGGGAAGGCACTGAAGCTTTCTTT. Amino acid sequence: CASSLTGEGTEAFF.

This clonotype has a count of ten or more. The rearrangement joins TRBV5-4 to TRBJ2-5; tentative D call: TRBD1 (5 bases). This CDR3 region has 15 residues. Trimming removed 4 bases from V and 1 base from J, with 14 bases in between. CDR1 SGHNT and CDR2 YYREEE come from the germline V gene (reference sequence). The CDR3 loop is CASSPRVESQETQYF. The CDR3 DNA reads TGTGCCAGCAGCCCCAGGGTGGAATCCCAAGAGACCCAGTACTTC.

On this clonotype itself: Possible read error: a much larger clone is one base away. V usage is TRBV5-6 and J usage is TRBJ2-5, with 8 bases lining up with TRBD1. The trim removed 0 bases at V and 5 bases at J, leaving 6 bases unmatched. The V gene's germline CDR1 is SGHDT and CDR2 YYEEEE. This CDR3 has 15 amino acids. CDR3: CASSLEQGVWETQYF. The DNA of the CDR3 is TGTGCCAGCAGCTTGGAACAGGGGGTTTGGGAGACCCAGTACTTC.

This clonotype was observed many times. CDR3 sequence reads: CSASYSGRGEQFF. CDR3 DNA: TGCAGTGCTAGTTACAGCGGGAGGGGTGAGCAGTTCTTC. V usage is TRBV20-1 and J usage is TRBJ2-1; TRBD2 aligns across 10 bases. CDR1 is DFQATT, CDR2 SNEGSKA, per germline (reference sequence). The CDR3 runs 13 residues. J was trimmed by 9 bases and V by 3 bases; bases with no gene match: 5.

This clonotype was observed many times. The rearrangement joins TRBV19 to TRBJ1-5; TRBD1 matches 9 bases. Germline V gives CDR1 LNHDA, CDR2 SQIVND (reference sequence). The CDR3 runs to 14 residues. Germline trimming cut 6 bases from V and 7 bases from J; bases unmatched to any gene: 7. In DNA, the CDR3 is TGTGCCAGTAGACGGACAGGGGCGGCGCAGCCCCAGCATTTT. Translated, it gives CASRRTGAAQPQHF.

This clonotype appeared many times. The chain carries TRBV4-1 and TRBJ2-1; 7 positions agree with TRBD2. This CDR3 has 17 amino acids. V shed 3 bases and J 7 bases; nucleotides not matched to a gene: 15. Germline assignment: CDR1 MGHRA and CDR2 YSYEKL. The CDR3 coding sequence is TGCGCCAGCAGCCAGGTCGGGGGTAGCGGGTATGGGAATGAGCAGTTCTTC. It encodes CASSQVGGSGYGNEQFF.

This clonotype was counted ten times or more. V and J are TRBV15 and TRBJ1-5; unclear D gene. Germline V CDR1 and CDR2: LNHNV, YYDKDF (reference sequence). This CDR3 has 14 amino acids. Trimming shortened V by 3 bases and J by 2 bases, and 8 bases separated the two germline ends. CDR3 region: CATSSAGGNQPQHF. In nucleotides, the CDR3 is TGTGCCACCAGCAGCGCCGGAGGCAATCAGCCCCAGCATTTT.

This rearrangement joins TRBV20-1 to TRBJ2-1; D is possibly TRBD1 or TRBD2 (5 bases each). With 1 base removed from V and 5 bases from J, the gap between germline ends came to 15 bases. The CDR3 is 15 amino acids. The germline V gene has CDR1 DFQATT and CDR2 SNEGSKA (reference sequence). CDR3: CSARGPGRLDNEQFF. CDR3 bases: TGCAGTGCTAGAGGTCCGGGACGCCTAGACAATGAGCAGTTCTTC.

Only a few counts were recorded for this clonotype. The chain links TRBV4-3 to TRBJ2-5, with TRBD2 identical over 8 bases. The germline CDR1 and CDR2 sequences are LGHNA and YSLEER. V gave up 4 bases and J gave up 4 bases; unmatched junction bases: 8. The CDR3 runs 15 residues. CDR3 DNA sequence: TGCGCCAGCAGCCCGGGGGGGGGGATTGGAGAGACCCAGTACTTC. It specifies CASSPGGGIGETQYF.

This clonotype was detected many times. The chain combines TRBV29-1 with TRBJ2-7, with 7 bases lining up with TRBD2. The V segment lost 5 bases and the J segment 2 bases; nucleotides outside the gene matches: 3. Germline loops: CDR1 SQVTM, CDR2 ANQGSEA. The CDR3 totals 12 residues. This chain's CDR3 is CSVHSGPYEQYF. DNA of the CDR3: TGCAGCGTTCATAGCGGGCCCTACGAGCAGTACTTC.

This clonotype was detected ten times or more. V is TRBV29-1 and J is TRBJ2-7; perhaps D is TRBD1 or TRBD2 (5 bases each). The germline V gene encodes CDR1 SQVTM and CDR2 ANQGSEA. Trimming stripped 4 bases from V and 1 base from J, with 8 bases between. This CDR3 comprises 12 residues. CDR3 sequence: CSVGGRSYEQYF. Written as DNA, the CDR3 is TGCAGCGTTGGGGGACGGTCCTACGAGCAGTACTTC.

This clonotype was observed at least ten times. The chain is built from TRBV7-9 and TRBJ1-1; no definite D call. Germline V gives CDR1 SEHNR, CDR2 FQNEAQ (reference sequence). This CDR3 is built from 13 residues. Trimming left V 2 bases short and J 3 bases short, with 7 bases between. The chain's CDR3 is CASSLNPDTEAFF. For the CDR3, the DNA is TGTGCCAGCAGCTTAAACCCGGACACTGAAGCTTTCTTT.

This clonotype has a count of ten or more. The chain combines TRBV28 with TRBJ2-3; no clear D. The V gene's germline CDR1 is MDHEN and CDR2 SYDVKM. The V and J ends lost 2 bases and 4 bases respectively, with 10 bases between them. The length of the CDR3 is 14 residues. The chain's CDR3 is CASSLNFGADTQYF. CDR3 DNA: TGTGCCAGCAGTTTAAACTTTGGCGCAGATACGCAGTATTTT.

This clonotype was recorded at least ten times. This rearrangement joins TRBV4-1 to TRBJ2-1; D is possibly TRBD2 (5 bases). Germline V gives CDR1 MGHRA, CDR2 YSYEKL. The CDR3 loop spans 18 amino acids. Trimming removed 0 bases at V and 0 bases at J, with 15 bases between. CDR3 bases: TGCGCCAGCAGCCAAGATCCCCAGCGGTTCGACTCCTACAATGAGCAGTTCTTC. It encodes CASSQDPQRFDSYNEQFF.

This clonotype was detected once. It differs at one base from a far larger clone, so likely a read error. The CDR3 region has the DNA TGTGCCAGCAATGTCAGTTACCAAGAGACCCAGTACTTC. This encodes CASNVSYQETQYF. The rearrangement links TRBV12-3 or TRBV12-4 to TRBJ2-5; D gene uncertain. CDR3 size: 13 residues. V was clipped by 7 bases and J by 0 bases, with 9 bases between them.

This clonotype was detected ten times or more. The chain uses TRBV29-1 and TRBJ2-5; 11 bases match TRBD1. Germline values: CDR1 SQVTM, CDR2 ANQGSEA. There are 14 residues in the CDR3. The V gene end was trimmed by 6 bases and the J gene end by 1 base; junction bases not matched to a gene: 4. CDR3 sequence reads: CSVHGQGAQETQYF. The CDR3 bases are TGCAGCGTCCATGGACAGGGGGCCCAAGAGACCCAGTACTTC.

A few counts support this clonotype. J is TRBJ2-7 and V is TRBV5-6; D unclear. CDR1 SGHDT and CDR2 YYEEEE come from the germline V gene. V shed 1 base and J shed 7 bases, with 15 bases lying between them. This CDR3 is 14 amino acids long. The CDR3 loop is CASSLYRPDREQYF. The DNA of the CDR3 is TGTGCCAGCAGCTTGTACAGACCGGATCGTGAGCAGTACTTC.

There are many counts of this clonotype. The chain links TRBV3-1 to TRBJ2-5; TRBD2 matches at 7 bases. There are 15 residues in the CDR3. Germline V gene lookup returns CDR1 LGHDT and CDR2 YNNKEL (reference sequence). Germline trimming cut 1 base from V and 4 bases from J; bases unmatched to any gene: 6. CDR3 region: CASSQGAGVGETQYF. The CDR3 DNA reads TGTGCCAGCAGCCAAGGGGCGGGAGTAGGAGAGACCCAGTACTTC.

There are many counts of this clonotype. This chain uses TRBV5-6 with TRBJ1-5, with 9 positions matching TRBD1. Germline CDR1 is SGHDT and CDR2 is YYEEEE. CDR3 length equals 18 residues. The junction had 16 bases not matched to a gene; V was cut back by 5 bases and J by 4 bases. DNA of the CDR3: TGTGCCAGCAGTAGATGGACAGGGGCATTTATAGGGAATCAGCCCCAGCATTTT. Translated, it gives CASSRWTGAFIGNQPQHF.

This clonotype was seen at least ten times. The genes are TRBV6-5 and TRBJ2-2, with D possibly matching TRBD2 (6 bases). V was clipped by 7 bases and J by 7 bases, with 10 bases between them. CDR1 and CDR2 from the germline V gene are MNHEY and SVGAGI. The CDR3 is made up of 12 amino acids. In DNA form, the CDR3 reads TGTGCCAGCACCTTGGGGGGCGGGGAGCTGTTTTTT. Amino acids: CASTLGGGELFF.

About this clonotype: This may come from a read error, since a much larger clone is one base off. The CDR3 protein is CAIRQGSNQPRHF. CDR3 in DNA: TGTGCCATCAGACAGGGGAGCAATCAGCCCCGGCATTTT. This chain connects TRBV10-3 to TRBJ1-5, with 7 bases fitting TRBD1. This CDR3 region has 13 residues. Per germline, CDR1 ENHRY and CDR2 SYGVKD.

The V and J genes are TRBV29-1 and TRBJ1-1; 8 bases are shared with TRBD1. The CDR3 totals 13 residues. V shed 3 bases and J 3 bases; nucleotides not matched to a gene: 3. Germline-derived CDR1 and CDR2 are SQVTM and ANQGSEA. The CDR3 nucleotides read TGCAGCGTTGACGGACAGGGATACACTGAAGCTTTCTTT. This gives the protein CSVDGQGYTEAFF. The variable domain in full, completed from reference TRBV29-1 and TRBJ1-1, reads SAVISQKPSRDICQRGTSLTIQCQVDSQVTMMFWYRQQPGQSLTLIATANQGSEATYESGFVIDKFPISRPNLTFSTLTVSNMSPEDSSIYLCSVDGQGYTEAFFGQGTRLTVV.